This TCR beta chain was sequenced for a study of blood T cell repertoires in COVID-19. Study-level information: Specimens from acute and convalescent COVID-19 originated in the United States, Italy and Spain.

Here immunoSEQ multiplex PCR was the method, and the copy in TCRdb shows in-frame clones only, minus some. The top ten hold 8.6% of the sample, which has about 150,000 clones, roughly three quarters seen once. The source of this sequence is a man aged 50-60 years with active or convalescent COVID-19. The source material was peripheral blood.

The DNA for the CDR3 is TGTGCCAGCAGTAGGGACAACTCCTACGAGCAGTACTTC. It encodes CASSRDNSYEQYF. The chain joins TRBV6-2 or TRBV6-3 to TRBJ2-7, with a possible D match to TRBD1 (6 bases). The germline V gene encodes CDR1 MNHEY and CDR2 SVGEGT. Trimming shortened V by 5 bases and J by 0 bases, and 8 bases separated the two germline ends. The CDR3 has 13 amino acids.